This T cell receptor beta chain was recovered during a study of blood T cell repertoires in COVID-19. Looking at the study overall: From the United States, Italy and Spain came samples of acute and convalescent COVID-19. The cDNA or gDNA used as material had been derived from T cells, B-cell-depleted T cells, or PBMCs.

The CDR3 is 16 residues long. Trimming cost V 0 bases and J 5 bases; bases outside gene matches: 7. In germline, CDR1 is SGHRS, CDR2 YFSETQ. Methods used by the authors: It was from reference gene primer amplification that nucleated cell counts were estimated. Measured with immunoSEQ multiplex PCR; TCRdb has only the in-frame clones, and not every one. The D gene and trimming were derived from the DNA, and the V and J assignments and clone size from that table. This table holds more than 55,000 clones, roughly 80% found once. The clonotype was recovered from an elderly woman with acute or convalescent COVID-19. The chain carries TRBV5-1 and TRBJ2-3, with 9 bases identical to TRBD2. Sequenced input: peripheral blood. Here the CDR3 DNA reads TGCGCCAGCAGCTTGGTTGCGGGGGGGCCAAAAGATACGCAGTATTTT. It translates to CASSLVAGGPKDTQYF.